The entry below gives a single TCR beta chain sequence along with its context. Its antigen is not yet known. The record has no base qualities; no much larger clone is one base away. The cohort was made up of approximately 670 healthy bone marrow donors. At the time of sampling, all cohort members were nominally healthy, though unrecorded immune exposures were likely present. The donor tested CMV seropositive, placing the donor among the 289 seropositive members of the cohort. Each donor provided a peripheral blood sample, and peripheral blood mononuclear cells were used for TCR beta sequencing. Genomic DNA was extracted from the blood cell samples with the Qiagen DNeasy Blood Extraction Kit. This sample was taken from a study of cytomegalovirus exposure and HLA in healthy donors (TCRdb year 2017). In terms of the full investigation: An earlier analysis of about 530 of the donors reported 276 Gb of sequence data and around 110 million unique TCR beta sequences obtained from approximately 180 million T cells. Among the roughly 400 genotyped donors, roughly 80% belonged to the genetic ancestry cluster associated with self-reported Caucasian donors. An early release covering over 500 HLA-typed donors comprised approximately 300 gigabases of sequencing data and around 80 million unique TCR sequences. Rather than drawing on any new phenotypic data, the later analysis identified candidate immune exposures from TCR beta sequences and the way those sequences occurred across donors. The number of typed donors differed by locus: roughly 629-630 for A, B, C, DRB1 and DQB1; about 520 for DQA1; 606 for DPA1; and roughly 470 for DPB1. Alongside the repertoire data, information on donor age, sex, ethnicity and CMV serostatus was compiled. About five DR-DQ haplotypes were treated as single units for association and clustering because of strong linkage in the cohort. A later analysis re-analyzed previously published TCR beta repertoires from roughly 690 donors and added high-resolution HLA genotyping to study TCR occurrence patterns. To decide whether each TCR beta V gene segment behaved as functional or pseudogenic, an earlier analysis of some 600 of the donors relied on high-throughput TCR beta sequencing. In a later genetic analysis, genome-wide SNP genotypes for about 65% of the roughly 700 donors were used, and that subset was treated as a discovery cohort. Every discovery cohort repertoire had been produced on one sequencing platform. Besides the first cohort of approximately 670 subjects, a separate validation cohort made up of about 120 different subjects was used. The study combined high-throughput TCR immunosequencing, statistical association of individual TCRs with disease status, and machine learning to predict cytomegalovirus infection status. Among around 400 genotyped donors of the cohort, an average of about 240,000 unique TCR beta nucleotide sequences were sequenced per donor, roughly 20% of them non-productive. The study was designed to test whether signatures of past pathogen exposure could be identified by cataloging public T cell receptors. Using immunosequencing, the study profiled T cell repertoires from about 650 subjects and related those repertoires to cytomegalovirus serostatus. Both class I and class II loci were covered by HLA typing, at four-digit resolution. The investigation overall reported the following: A few of the identified cytomegalovirus-associated TCR beta chains were confirmed in vitro to be specific for cytomegalovirus antigens. In both the original and validation cohorts, the classifier was reported to diagnose cytomegalovirus status with high specificity and sensitivity. CMV serostatus was the only immune exposure information available for the cohort. Roughly uniform sequencing depth across donors was assumed in presence/absence analyses, although this assumption may not hold. Broadly in line with IMGT annotations, most TCR beta V segments showed up in productive rearrangements about 87% or about 30% of the time in an earlier analysis of a few hundred of the donors. At a false discovery rate of 0.05, a later analysis linked about 17,000 TCR beta sequences to specific HLA alleles. According to a later analysis, TCR association rates differed among HLA loci, with DRB1 alleles showing the most associated TCRs and HLA-C alleles showing the fewest. When HLA alleles, especially DR and DQ, strongly co-occurred, TCR associations were difficult to assign to individual alleles. Because some donors lacked HLA typing at each locus, the association tests relied only on the typed subset. In the study, 164 TCR beta chains were listed as associated with cytomegalovirus. Because counts were too low, roughly 16 rarely observed V segments, including chromosome 9 orphons, were left out of the earlier analysis of a few hundred of the donors. Several of the top co-occurrence clusters appeared to be linked to parvovirus B19, influenza, CMV and Epstein-Barr virus, according to a later analysis. Linkage disequilibrium might explain the correlated functional status among segregating V segments, but an unknown experimental factor could not be excluded. Only TCR beta chains were sequenced in this cohort, and the absence of alpha or paired-chain data limited detectable features. Some IMGT-functional V segments, including TRBV6-2 and TRBV6-3, could not be told apart with the 87-base-pair reads, so those segments were excluded. Most TCR sequences were seen in very few donors, while some public TCRs were found in many individuals. Compared with the roughly 720-donor mean, donors in an Asian-associated ancestry cluster had fewer N-insertions in productive TCRs, according to a later genetic analysis. According to a later analysis, most CMV-associated TCR beta chains appeared to be HLA-restricted, and the HLA associations seemed to be driven largely by CMV exposure. A later analysis found that HLA-associated TCR beta chains were more clonally expanded and had lower generation probabilities than equally common non-associated chains. A cluster of highly shared sequence variants was judged likely to represent a technical artifact of the sequencing pipeline. A further reported finding was that TCR beta sequences accurately predicted the HLA-A and HLA-B alleles for most subjects in the first cohort. The authors suggested that the approach could potentially be extended to other disease states and immunological phenotypes. In a later genetic analysis, a missense DCLRE1C variant was associated with V-gene and J-gene trimming of TCR beta chains, and the association was replicated in an independent cohort.

A distance of 9 bases separates the germline ends of V and J, which lose 3 bases and 3 bases respectively. Based on the germline V gene (reference sequence), the CDR1 and CDR2 sequences are LNHDA and SQIVND. From cysteine to phenylalanine, the CDR3 is 13 amino acids long. The only DNA kept is the CDR3, 39 bases in frame from the first base. Library preparation was by the immunoSEQ multiplex PCR assay. For the multiplex PCR, a mixture combining 60 forward primers for TCR Vbeta segments and 13 reverse primers for TCR Jbeta segments was used. A multiplex PCR assay on genomic DNA amplified the CDR3 region of rearranged TCR beta genes. The amplified TCR beta libraries were sequenced on the Illumina HiSeq System as 87-base-pair reads. The study's own analysis went as follows. In a later analysis, around 80 million unique TCR beta chains were counted across the approximately 640 repertoires, and about 9.9 million of these chains were shared by at least two donors. Raw reads were error-corrected and collapsed into unique sequences by a nearest-neighbor algorithm in which closely related sequences were merged to remove PCR and sequencing errors. To assign V, D and J gene segments, CDR3 sequences were aligned to IMGT reference sequences. For a sequence to be retained, a match of at least six nucleotides to both a V gene segment and a J gene segment was required. A rearrangement counted as productive if the CDR3 had no stop codons and remained in frame with V and J, and every other rearrangement counted as non-productive. CDR3 was defined according to IMGT convention as the region running from the second conserved V-encoded cysteine to the conserved J-encoded phenylalanine. The earlier analysis of 500 to 750 of the donors excluded any sequence lacking an unambiguous match to a single V gene segment. In an earlier analysis of approximately 500 of the donors, a V segment was called functional when productive rearrangements were above 56.7%, and segregating when the standard deviation between donors exceeded 5%. To diagnose cytomegalovirus status from the catalog of TCR beta chain sequences, a statistical classification framework was built. V and J gene assignment, in a later analysis, came from comparing TCR nucleotide sequences with IMGT/GENE-DB human TR gene sequences. A later analysis assigned CDR3 sequences and most-parsimonious VDJ recombination scenarios with the TCRdist pipeline. A later analysis defined each TCR beta chain by its CDR3 amino acid sequence plus V-gene family, and excluded reads lacking a unique V-gene family. As a way to deal with suspected cross-contamination and a sequencing artifact, a later analysis dropped roughly 600 nucleotide sequences that were highly shared and had low generation probability. In a later analysis, a clonal expansion index was calculated for each public chain from normalized within-repertoire ranks of inferred template counts. In a later analysis, generation probabilities were computed with a VDJ recombination model fitted to out-of-frame rearrangements, and the resulting probabilities were checked against IGoR. In a later analysis, TCR-TCR, TCR-HLA and TCR-CMV co-occurrence was scored with hypergeometric tests, and a repertoire-size bias correction was applied to TCR pairs. False discovery rates were estimated in a later analysis by permuting HLA or CMV assignments 20 times. In a later analysis, co-occurring TCRs were grouped using DBSCAN, and TCRdist sequence similarity was added for clustering within HLA-allele-positive subsets. Repertoires with fewer than 30,000 or more than 120,000 public chains were left out of co-occurrence clustering, as were five repertoires with anomalous nucleotide sharing. As stored in TCRdb, this immuneACCESS dataset retains in-frame rearrangements with V and J assigned. A fraction of the clones does not appear; measured against another copy, unresolved V genes explain less than half of the discrepancy, and the remainder lacks a known reason. V and J calls and clone size come straight from that table; D and trimming were deduced from the DNA. Recorded for this sample are approximately 120,000 clones; 74% of them occurred a single time. About 4% of the sample comes from the top ten.

Sequenced sample: PBMCs. The rearranged segments are TRBV19 and TRBJ2-7; perhaps TRBD2 is the D gene, with 5 bases matching. The sequence came from a woman in her forties or fifties in good health and CMV-seropositive. The nucleotide sequence reads as follows: TGTGCCAGTAGTATTATTCGGGGCTACGAGCAGTACTTC. The encoded protein is CASSIIRGYEQYF. Joined to the reference TRBV19 and TRBJ2-7 proteins, this CDR3 gives the full variable domain: DGGITQSPKYLFRKEGQNVTLSCEQNLNHDAMYWYRQDPGQGLRLIYYSQIVNDFQKGDIAEGYSVSREKKESFPLTVTSAQKNPTAFYLCASSIIRGYEQYFGPGTRLTVT.